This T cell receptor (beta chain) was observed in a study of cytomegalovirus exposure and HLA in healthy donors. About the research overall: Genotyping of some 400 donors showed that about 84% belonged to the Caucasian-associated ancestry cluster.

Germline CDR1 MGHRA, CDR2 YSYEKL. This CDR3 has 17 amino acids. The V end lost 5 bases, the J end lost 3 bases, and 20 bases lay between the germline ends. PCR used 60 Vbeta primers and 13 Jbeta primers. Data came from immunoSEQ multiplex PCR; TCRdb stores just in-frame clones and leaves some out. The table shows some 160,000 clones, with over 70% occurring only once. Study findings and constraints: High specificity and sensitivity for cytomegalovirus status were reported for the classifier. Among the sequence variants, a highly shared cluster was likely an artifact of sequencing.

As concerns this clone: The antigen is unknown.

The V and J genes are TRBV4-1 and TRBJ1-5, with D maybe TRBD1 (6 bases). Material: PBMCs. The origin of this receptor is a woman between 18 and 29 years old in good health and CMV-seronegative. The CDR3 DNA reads TGCGCCAGCAGCTTAGGTCCCGGCGGGGGCCTCAATCAGCCCCAGCATTTT. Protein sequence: CASSLGPGGGLNQPQHF.